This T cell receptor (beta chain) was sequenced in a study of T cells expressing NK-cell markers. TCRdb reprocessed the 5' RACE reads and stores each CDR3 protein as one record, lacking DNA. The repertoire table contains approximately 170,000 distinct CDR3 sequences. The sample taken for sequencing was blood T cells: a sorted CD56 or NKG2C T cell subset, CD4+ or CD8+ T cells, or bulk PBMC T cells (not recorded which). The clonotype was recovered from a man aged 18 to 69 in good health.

The CDR3 spells CASSLGVQGTYEQYF. This chain joins TRBV5-1 and TRBJ2-7; TCRdb outputs TRBD1, but without DNA this stays unchecked. The CDR3 covers 15 residues. CDR1 is SGHRS, CDR2 YFSETQ, per germline.